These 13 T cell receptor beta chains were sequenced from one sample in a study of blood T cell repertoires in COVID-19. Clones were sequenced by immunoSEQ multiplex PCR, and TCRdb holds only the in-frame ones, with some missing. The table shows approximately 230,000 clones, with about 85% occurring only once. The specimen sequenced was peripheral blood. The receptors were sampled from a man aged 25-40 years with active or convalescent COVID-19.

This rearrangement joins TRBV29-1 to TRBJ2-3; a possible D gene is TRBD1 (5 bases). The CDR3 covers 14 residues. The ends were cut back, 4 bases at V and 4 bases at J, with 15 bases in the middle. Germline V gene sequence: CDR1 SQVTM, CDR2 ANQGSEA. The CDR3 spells CSVVPGLQPDTQYF. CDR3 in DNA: TGCAGCGTTGTACCAGGGCTCCAGCCAGATACGCAGTATTTT.

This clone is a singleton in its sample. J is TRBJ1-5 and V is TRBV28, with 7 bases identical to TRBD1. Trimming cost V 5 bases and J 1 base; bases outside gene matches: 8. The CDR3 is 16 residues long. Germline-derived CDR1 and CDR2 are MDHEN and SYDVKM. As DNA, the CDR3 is TGTGCCAGCAGTCCATTGACAGGGCTAAGCAATCAGCCCCAGCATTTT. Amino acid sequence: CASSPLTGLSNQPQHF.

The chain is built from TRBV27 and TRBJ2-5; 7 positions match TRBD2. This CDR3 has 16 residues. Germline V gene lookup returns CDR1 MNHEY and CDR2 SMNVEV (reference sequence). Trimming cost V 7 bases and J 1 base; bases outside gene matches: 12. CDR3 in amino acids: CASTGNSGAPQETQYF. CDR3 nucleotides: TGTGCCAGCACGGGGAACAGCGGGGCCCCCCAAGAGACCCAGTACTTC.

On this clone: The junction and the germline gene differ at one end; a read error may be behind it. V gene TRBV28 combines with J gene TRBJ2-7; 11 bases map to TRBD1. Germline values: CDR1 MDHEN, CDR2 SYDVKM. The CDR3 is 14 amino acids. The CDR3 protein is CASTLGQGAYEQYF. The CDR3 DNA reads TGTGCCAGCACTTTAGGACAGGGGGCTTACGAGCAGTACTTC.

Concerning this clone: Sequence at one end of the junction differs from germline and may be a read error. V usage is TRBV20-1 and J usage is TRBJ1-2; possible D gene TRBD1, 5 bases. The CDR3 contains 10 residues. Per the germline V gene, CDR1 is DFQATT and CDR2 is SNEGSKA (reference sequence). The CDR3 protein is CSARGDGYTF. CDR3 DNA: TGCAGCGCTAGGGGCGATGGCTACACCTTC.

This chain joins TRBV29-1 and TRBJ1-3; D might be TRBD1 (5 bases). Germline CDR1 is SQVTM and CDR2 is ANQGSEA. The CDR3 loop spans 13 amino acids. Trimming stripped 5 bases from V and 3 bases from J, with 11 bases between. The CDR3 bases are TGCAGCGTTAGTCCAGGGTTTGGAAACACCATATATTTT. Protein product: CSVSPGFGNTIYF.

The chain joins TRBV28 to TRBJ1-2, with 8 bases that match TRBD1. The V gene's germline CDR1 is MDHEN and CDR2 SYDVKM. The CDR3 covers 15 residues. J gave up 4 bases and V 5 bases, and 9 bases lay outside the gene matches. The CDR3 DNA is TGTGCCAGCAGTCCTCTTACAGGGACAGGCTATGGCTACACCTTC. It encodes CASSPLTGTGYGYTF.

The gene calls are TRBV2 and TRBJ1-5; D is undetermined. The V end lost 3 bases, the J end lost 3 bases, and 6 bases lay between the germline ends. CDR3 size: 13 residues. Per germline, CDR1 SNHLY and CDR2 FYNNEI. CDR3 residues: CASSEQFNQPQHF. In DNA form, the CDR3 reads TGTGCCAGCAGTGAGCAGTTCAATCAGCCCCAGCATTTT. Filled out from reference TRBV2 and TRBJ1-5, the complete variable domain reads EPEVTQTPSHQVTQMGQEVILRCVPISNHLYFYWYRQILGQKVEFLVSFYNNEISEKSEIFDDQFSVERPDGSNFTLKIRSTKLEDSAMYFCASSEQFNQPQHFGDGTRLSIL.

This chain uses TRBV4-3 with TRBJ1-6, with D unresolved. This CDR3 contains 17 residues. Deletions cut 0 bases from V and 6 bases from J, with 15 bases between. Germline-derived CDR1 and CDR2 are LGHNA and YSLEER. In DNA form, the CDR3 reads TGCGCCAGCAGCCAAGACTTAATGAGGCAGCTTAATTCACCCCTCCACTTT. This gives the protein CASSQDLMRQLNSPLHF.

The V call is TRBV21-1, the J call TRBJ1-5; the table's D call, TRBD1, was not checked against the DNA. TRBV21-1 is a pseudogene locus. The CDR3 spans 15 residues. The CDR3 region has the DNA TGTGCCAGCAGCCCTCGGACAGGGATGGGTCAGCCCCAGCATTTT. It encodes CASSPRTGMGQPQHF.

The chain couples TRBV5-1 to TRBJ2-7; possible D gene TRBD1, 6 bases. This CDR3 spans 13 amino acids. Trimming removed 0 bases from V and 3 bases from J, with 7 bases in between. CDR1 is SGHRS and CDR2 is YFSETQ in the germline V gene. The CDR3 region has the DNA TGCGCCAGCAGCTTGGGGACAGTCTACGAGCAGTACTTC. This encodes CASSLGTVYEQYF.

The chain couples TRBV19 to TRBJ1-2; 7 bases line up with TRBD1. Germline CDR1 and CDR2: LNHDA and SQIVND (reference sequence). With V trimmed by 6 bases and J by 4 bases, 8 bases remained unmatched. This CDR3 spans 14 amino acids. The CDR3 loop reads CASSPGTEAYGYTF. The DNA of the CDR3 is TGTGCCAGTAGCCCCGGGACAGAGGCCTATGGCTACACCTTC.

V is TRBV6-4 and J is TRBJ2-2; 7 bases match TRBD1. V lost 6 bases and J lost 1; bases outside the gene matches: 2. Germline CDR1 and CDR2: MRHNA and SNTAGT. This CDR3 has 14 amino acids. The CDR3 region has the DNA TGTGCCAGCAGCCGACAGGGGAACACCGGGGAGCTGTTTTTT. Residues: CASSRQGNTGELFF.